This entry lists 12 T cell receptor beta chains sequenced from one sample in a study of metastatic and nonmetastatic thyroid tumors. Patients underwent thyroid surgery, and none had received any treatment before it. TCRdb ran MiXCR on the PCR reads. This sample has nearly 25,000 clones; roughly a quarter occur once, and the top ten carry roughly 18%. The sample comprised blood. Every receptor here comes from a male donor with papillary thyroid cancer or a benign thyroid nodule (not recorded which). Some clones in this sample may be carry-over from other donors' samples.

A few counts support this clone. The rearrangement joins TRBV6-1 to TRBJ1-6; D gene uncertain. The V end lost 3 bases, the J end lost 10 bases, and 7 bases lay between the germline ends. The CDR3 runs 12 residues. The germline gives CDR1 MNHNS, CDR2 SASEGT. CDR3 nucleotides: TGTGCCAGCAGTGATGGGTACTCACCCCTCCACTTT. This sequence encodes CASSDGYSPLHF.

This clone was detected once. V usage is TRBV7-9 and J usage is TRBJ2-7; TRBD2 matches 11 bases. Germline V gene data show CDR1 as SEHNR and CDR2 as FQNEAQ (reference sequence). The CDR3 has 15 amino acids. Unmatched junction bases numbered 7, after V lost 6 bases and J lost 3 bases. The CDR3 spells CASSTVGTSGYEQYF. CDR3 coding DNA: TGTGCCAGCAGTACGGTAGGGACTAGCGGCTACGAGCAGTACTTC.

This clone showed up many times. The rearrangement links TRBV9 to TRBJ2-3; 9 nucleotides match TRBD2. This CDR3 is 16 amino acids long. Germline loops: CDR1 SGDLS, CDR2 YYNGEE. V was pared by 2 bases and J by 3 bases, with 7 bases of the junction left unmatched. This CDR3 reads CASSVGIAGETDTQYF. The CDR3 DNA is TGTGCCAGCAGCGTCGGGATAGCGGGAGAAACAGATACGCAGTATTTT.

This clone qualifies as medium-sized. This CDR3 is also generated by other DNA sequences in the sample. The chain recombines TRBV20-1 with TRBJ1-3; D gene unclear. CDR3 size: 13 residues. Germline CDR1 reads DFQATT; CDR2 reads SNEGSKA (reference sequence). V gave up 3 bases and J gave up 4 bases, with 10 bases separating them. CDR3 in amino acids: CSASRATGNTIYF. CDR3 DNA sequence: TGCAGTGCTAGTAGGGCGACAGGAAACACCATATATTTT.

Only a few counts were recorded for this clone. V usage is TRBV2 and J usage is TRBJ2-1; D ambiguous. This CDR3 region has 14 residues. V was shortened by 0 bases and J by 6 bases, with 9 bases between the two germline ends. Germline V gene data show CDR1 as SNHLY and CDR2 as FYNNEI. CDR3 nucleotide sequence: TGTGCCAGCAGTGAAGCCGAGACTTTCAATGAGCAGTTCTTC. It specifies CASSEAETFNEQFF.

This clone has a count of ten or more. The chain has TRBV6-4 and TRBJ2-4; 8 bases line up with TRBD1. The CDR3 has 13 amino acids. The V gene's germline CDR1 is MRHNA and CDR2 SNTAGT. Trimming cost V 5 bases and J 9 bases; bases outside gene matches: 6. The CDR3 region has the DNA TGTGCCAGCAGTATAGGACAGGGAGGCATTCAGTACTTC. The encoded protein is CASSIGQGGIQYF.

Many counts were recorded for this clone. V is TRBV6-1 and J is TRBJ1-1; D gene unclear. This CDR3 has 13 residues. With 5 bases removed from V and 9 bases from J, the gap between germline ends came to 16 bases. Germline V gives CDR1 MNHNS, CDR2 SASEGT. The CDR3 region is CASSYSGEKKAFF. The CDR3 DNA reads as TGTGCCAGCAGTTATAGCGGGGAGAAGAAAGCTTTCTTT.

This clone has at least ten counts. The chain is built from TRBV20-1 and TRBJ1-2; D perhaps matches TRBD1 (6 bases). The CDR3 runs to 12 residues. V lost 4 bases and J lost 4, with 10 bases in between. Germline V lookup: CDR1 DFQATT, CDR2 SNEGSKA (reference sequence). The CDR3 DNA reads TGCAGTGCTACCAGGGGACTCTATGGCTACACCTTC. Translation: CSATRGLYGYTF.

This clone is judged medium-sized. This chain joins TRBV11-2 and TRBJ2-7; 7 nucleotides match TRBD1. Losses at the gene ends were 5 bases for V and 1 base for J; bases not matched to a gene: 5. The CDR3 is made up of 14 amino acids. Per the germline V gene, CDR1 is SGHAT and CDR2 is FQNNGV. The CDR3 DNA reads as TGTGCCAGCAGCGCGACAGGGAATTCCTACGAGCAGTACTTC. This gives the protein CASSATGNSYEQYF.

The chain is built from TRBV5-1 and TRBJ2-7; possibly TRBD1 for D (5 bases). Trimming took 4 bases from V and 5 from J, leaving 10 bases between them. The CDR3 is 12 amino acids. Germline V CDR1 and CDR2: SGHRS, YFSETQ. CDR3 nucleotide sequence: TGCGCCAGCAGCGATACAGGACACGAGCAGTACTTC. Protein sequence: CASSDTGHEQYF. The full variable domain, rest sourced from reference TRBV5-1 and TRBJ2-7, is KAGVTQTPRYLIKTRGQQVTLSCSPISGHRSVSWYQQTPGQGLQFLFEYFSETQRNKGNFPGRFSGRQFSNSRSEMNVSTLELGDSALYLCASSDTGHEQYFGPGTRLTVT.

This clone has only a few counts. This may be a read error, as it is one base from a much larger clone. The chain carries TRBV2 and TRBJ2-7; a possible D gene is TRBD1 (5 bases). CDR3 size: 13 residues. V was pared by 9 bases and J by 0 bases, with 12 bases between. Per germline, CDR1 SNHLY and CDR2 FYNNEI. CDR3 DNA sequence: TGTGCCAGAAGGTCAGACAGCTCCTACGAGCAGTACTTC. Its translation: CARRSDSSYEQYF.

This chain uses TRBV6-2 or TRBV6-3 with TRBJ2-7, with 13 bases that match TRBD2. Germline CDR1 and CDR2: MNHEY and SVGEGT. Germline trimming cut 2 bases from V and 4 bases from J; bases unmatched to any gene: 5. This CDR3 is built from 16 residues. In DNA, the CDR3 is TGTGCCAGCAGTTACCGGACTAGCGGGAGCTTATACGAGCAGTACTTC. Translating gives CASSYRTSGSLYEQYF.